This T cell receptor beta chain was found in a study of molecular identifiers for immune sequencing clone quantification. At the level of the study: In the replicates, RNA derived from around 20,000 or 100,000 naive CD8 cells was divided into five parts, and four were sequenced.

As concerns this clonotype: It may be a read error: a sequence one base away is much more abundant.

Naive CD8 sequencing libraries were generated from 20,000 to 1,000,000 sorted cells, with 10%, 30% or 50% RNA as input. Using a CD8+CD4-CCR7+CD45RA+ phenotype, naive CD8 T cells were sorted. One entry per CDR3 protein, called by TCRdb with MiXCR from the PCR reads. This sample has 100,000 or so distinct CDR3 sequences; 36% occur once, and the top ten carry around 3.9%. The CDR3 loop spans 15 amino acids. Germline lookup yields CDR1 MDHEN and CDR2 SYDVKM. Specimen: naive CD8+ T cells from blood, with Jurkat cell RNA spiked in. Subset denoted: FACS-sorted CD8+CD4-CCR7+CD45RA+ naive T cells. The source is a human donor in good health. Some libraries in this study had Jurkat cell RNA spiked in. The chain carries TRBV28 and TRBJ1-5, with TRBD1 as a possible D gene (6 bases). The CDR3 sequence is CASSFGGRFDQPQQF. Written as DNA, the CDR3 is TGTGCCAGCAGTTTCGGGGGGCGGTTTGATCAGCCCCAGCAATTT.